The rows below give T cell receptor beta chains drawn from one sample of a study of Graves' ophthalmopathy and Graves' hyperthyroidism. TCRdb reprocessed the multiplex PCR reads with MiXCR, giving one entry per CDR3 protein. The sample includes a few hundred thousand distinct CDR3 sequences, under 40% of them seen just once. Sequencing was carried out using peripheral blood or thyroid tissue (not recorded which). Receptors originate from an adult man with Graves' hyperthyroidism. Each CDR3 is given without its conserved first and last residue. Size tells how often a clone was seen (once, few, many) or the class of an expanded clone, and some rows leave it out.

clone_size: many
cdr3_length: 12
j_call: TRBJ2-2
v_call: TRBV24-1
cdr3_aa: ATGTGGKTGELF

clone_size: many
cdr3_length: 10
j_call: TRBJ2-5
v_call: TRBV7-9
cdr3_aa: ASSLDDRTQY

clone_size: many
cdr3_length: 13
j_call: TRBJ2-6
v_call: TRBV5-8
cdr3_aa: ASSLDPSGANVLT

clone_size: many
cdr3_length: 12
j_call: TRBJ2-5
v_call: TRBV20-1
cdr3_aa: SARGEGSSETQY

clone_size: .
cdr3_length: 12
j_call: TRBJ2-7
v_call: TRBV20-1
cdr3_aa: SARGRINTYEQY

clone_size: .
cdr3_length: 10
j_call: TRBJ1-1
v_call: TRBV29-1
cdr3_aa: SVEGGNPEAF

clone_size: .
cdr3_length: 12
j_call: TRBJ2-5
v_call: TRBV25-1
cdr3_aa: ASSESRVQETQY

clone_size: .
cdr3_length: 10
j_call: TRBJ2-7
v_call: TRBV30
cdr3_aa: AWSVWGGEQY

clone_size: .
cdr3_length: 13
j_call: TRBJ2-7
v_call: TRBV5-1
cdr3_aa: ASSRGAGASYEQC

clone_size: .
cdr3_length: 9
j_call: TRBJ2-7
v_call: TRBV3-1
cdr3_aa: ASSQGDGQY

clone_size: .
cdr3_length: 13
j_call: TRBJ2-7
v_call: TRBV25-1
cdr3_aa: AWSLGTGGSYEQY

clone_size: many
cdr3_length: 14
j_call: TRBJ1-5
v_call: TRBV19
cdr3_aa: ASSIDWTGANQPQH

clone_size: .
cdr3_length: 12
j_call: TRBJ2-3
v_call: TRBV7-3
cdr3_aa: ASSGGHSTDTQY

clone_size: many
cdr3_length: 14
j_call: TRBJ1-4
v_call: TRBV25-1
cdr3_aa: ASSEFSGGVVEKLF

clone_size: .
cdr3_length: 15
j_call: TRBJ1-2
v_call: TRBV5-1
cdr3_aa: ASSLTGGRLISEGYT

clone_size: .
cdr3_length: 13
j_call: TRBJ1-2
v_call: TRBV7-2
cdr3_aa: ASSIGGRGERGYA

clone_size: .
cdr3_length: 13
j_call: TRBJ1-4
v_call: TRBV5-4
cdr3_aa: ASSPDRGLSEKLF

clone_size: .
cdr3_length: 11
j_call: TRBJ2-3
v_call: TRBV7-9
cdr3_aa: ASSPPITDTQY

clone_size: few
cdr3_length: 10
j_call: TRBJ1-1
v_call: TRBV2
cdr3_aa: ASSYSRTEAF

clone_size: .
cdr3_length: 14
j_call: TRBJ2-6
v_call: TRBV6-5
cdr3_aa: ASNLGGIPGANVLT

clone_size: many
cdr3_length: 12
j_call: TRBJ2-6
v_call: TRBV9
cdr3_aa: ASSVDFGANVLT

clone_size: .
cdr3_length: 15
j_call: TRBJ1-2
v_call: TRBV10-3
cdr3_aa: AISEGPTNRALYGYT

clone_size: .
cdr3_length: 13
j_call: TRBJ2-7
v_call: TRBV7-3
cdr3_aa: ASSITSGTSYEQY

clone_size: .
cdr3_length: 12
j_call: TRBJ1-1
v_call: TRBV30
cdr3_aa: AWSVQGADTEAF

clone_size: many
cdr3_length: 15
j_call: TRBJ1-3
v_call: TRBV19
cdr3_aa: ASRPPGTVNSGNTIY

clone_size: many
cdr3_length: 9
j_call: TRBJ1-2
v_call: TRBV12-3/TRBV12-4
cdr3_aa: ASSLGASYT

clone_size: many
cdr3_length: 11
j_call: TRBJ1-2
v_call: TRBV24-1
cdr3_aa: ATSEPVFYGYT

clone_size: .
cdr3_length: 11
j_call: TRBJ1-1
v_call: TRBV24-1
cdr3_aa: ATSATIGPEAF

clone_size: .
cdr3_length: 12
j_call: TRBJ2-7
v_call: TRBV2
cdr3_aa: ASSEGTGISEQY

clone_size: .
cdr3_length: 10
j_call: TRBJ1-2
v_call: TRBV29-1
cdr3_aa: SVVGENYGYT

clone_size: .
cdr3_length: 11
j_call: TRBJ2-3
v_call: TRBV15
cdr3_aa: ATIGAGLDTQY

clone_size: many
cdr3_length: 12
j_call: TRBJ2-5
v_call: TRBV20-1
cdr3_aa: SLSPGGGIETQY

clone_size: many
cdr3_length: 13
j_call: TRBJ2-2
v_call: TRBV5-1
cdr3_aa: ASQREGRDTGELF

clone_size: many
cdr3_length: 12
j_call: TRBJ1-2
v_call: TRBV19
cdr3_aa: ASSRVAREYGYT

clone_size: .
cdr3_length: 14
j_call: TRBJ1-1
v_call: TRBV7-2
cdr3_aa: ASSVTGTGGNSEAF

clone_size: .
cdr3_length: 14
j_call: TRBJ1-4
v_call: TRBV5-1
cdr3_aa: ASSLAGAGTDEKLF

clone_size: many
cdr3_length: 11
j_call: TRBJ1-4
v_call: TRBV5-8
cdr3_aa: ASSLSEGEKLF

clone_size: .
cdr3_length: 11
j_call: TRBJ1-2
v_call: TRBV12-3/TRBV12-4
cdr3_aa: ASSLGAFYGYT

clone_size: many
cdr3_length: 11
j_call: TRBJ2-2
v_call: TRBV9
cdr3_aa: ASSPPLPGELF

clone_size: few
cdr3_length: 13
j_call: TRBJ2-1
v_call: TRBV2
cdr3_aa: ASSARLAGGLEQF

clone_size: .
cdr3_length: 12
j_call: TRBJ2-7
v_call: TRBV9
cdr3_aa: ASSVDLGIYEQY

clone_size: many
cdr3_length: 12
j_call: TRBJ2-2
v_call: TRBV29-1
cdr3_aa: SVPHLADTGELF